This is a list of T cell receptor beta chains from one sample in a study of blood T cell repertoires in COVID-19. The method was immunoSEQ multiplex PCR; TCRdb's version includes in-frame clones alone and lacks a portion of them. The sample consists of under 95,000 clones, roughly 90% of them appearing once. Sequenced input: peripheral blood. The receptor set was obtained from a woman of 80 years or more with acute or convalescent COVID-19. Each CDR3 is given with its conserved first and last residue. The D gene is left open where the match is weak. Clone size is shown for a subset of rows, as once, few, many or a class of expanded clone.

d_gene: -; abundance: -; j_gene: TRBJ2-7; v_gene: TRBV19; CDR3aa: CASSMTGLGSYEQYF; CDR3nt: TGTGCCAGTAGTATGACAGGCCTAGGGTCCTACGAGCAGTACTTC
d_gene: -; abundance: -; j_gene: TRBJ2-7; v_gene: TRBV19; CDR3aa: CASSIAPAGYEQYF; CDR3nt: TGTGCCAGTAGTATAGCCCCGGCGGGCTACGAGCAGTACTTC
d_gene: -; abundance: -; j_gene: TRBJ1-5; v_gene: TRBV28; CDR3aa: CASSPGTLYSNQPQHF; CDR3nt: TGTGCCAGCAGTCCCGGGACACTCTATAGCAATCAGCCCCAGCATTTT
d_gene: -; abundance: -; j_gene: TRBJ1-6; v_gene: TRBV28; CDR3aa: CASSLPPKGSPLHF; CDR3nt: TGTGCCAGCAGTTTACCCCCCAAGGGGTCACCCCTCCACTTT
d_gene: TRBD2; abundance: -; j_gene: TRBJ2-3; v_gene: TRBV11-3; CDR3aa: CASSATSVSTDTQYF; CDR3nt: TGTGCCAGCAGCGCCACTAGCGTCAGCACAGATACGCAGTATTTT
d_gene: TRBD1; abundance: -; j_gene: TRBJ1-2; v_gene: TRBV29-1; CDR3aa: CSVEEWEGGGGYTF; CDR3nt: TGCAGCGTTGAAGAGTGGGAAGGGGGCGGTGGCTACACCTTC
d_gene: TRBD1; abundance: -; j_gene: TRBJ1-2; v_gene: TRBV18; CDR3aa: CASSPPTGNTEGYTF; CDR3nt: TGTGCCAGCTCACCACCGACAGGGAATACGGAGGGCTACACCTTC
d_gene: -; abundance: -; j_gene: TRBJ2-6; v_gene: TRBV19; CDR3aa: CASSILRNSGANVLTF; CDR3nt: TGTGCCAGTAGTATATTGAGGAACTCTGGGGCCAACGTCCTGACTTTC
d_gene: -; abundance: -; j_gene: TRBJ1-2; v_gene: TRBV10-1; CDR3aa: CASPLRQRDYGYTF; CDR3nt: TGCGCCAGCCCCCTCCGACAGCGAGACTATGGCTACACCTTC
d_gene: -; abundance: -; j_gene: TRBJ2-7; v_gene: TRBV23-1; CDR3aa: CASSSSAGWHEQYF; CDR3nt: TGCGCCAGCAGCTCTTCGGCGGGGTGGCACGAGCAGTACTTC
d_gene: -; abundance: -; j_gene: TRBJ2-2; v_gene: TRBV12-3/TRBV12-4; CDR3aa: CASHRNTGELFF; CDR3nt: TGTGCCAGTCACAGGAACACCGGGGAGCTGTTTTTT
d_gene: TRBD1; abundance: -; j_gene: TRBJ1-2; v_gene: TRBV24-1; CDR3aa: CATSDRTGQGFNGYTF; CDR3nt: TGTGCCACCAGTGACCGCACGGGACAGGGGTTTAATGGCTACACCTTC
d_gene: -; abundance: -; j_gene: TRBJ2-1; v_gene: TRBV19; CDR3aa: CASSISRTRFYNEQFF; CDR3nt: TGTGCCAGTAGTATTTCTCGAACTAGATTCTACAATGAGCAGTTCTTC
d_gene: -; abundance: -; j_gene: TRBJ1-2; v_gene: TRBV5-4; CDR3aa: CASSLLSGINYGYTF; CDR3nt: TGTGCCAGCAGCTTGCTTTCAGGGATTAACTATGGCTACACCTTC
d_gene: TRBD1; abundance: -; j_gene: TRBJ1-2; v_gene: TRBV9; CDR3aa: CASRETGGNGYTF; CDR3nt: TGTGCCAGCAGAGAAACAGGGGGCAATGGCTACACCTTC
d_gene: -; abundance: -; j_gene: TRBJ2-7; v_gene: TRBV3-1/TRBV3-2; CDR3aa: CASSQGGLSFSYEQYF; CDR3nt: TGTGCCAGCAGCCAAGGAGGGCTTTCTTTCTCCTACGAGCAGTACTTC
d_gene: TRBD1; abundance: -; j_gene: TRBJ1-1; v_gene: TRBV6-6; CDR3aa: CASRRDSREAFF; CDR3nt: TGTGCCAGCAGACGGGACAGCCGTGAAGCTTTCTTT
d_gene: TRBD2; abundance: -; j_gene: TRBJ2-4; v_gene: TRBV19; CDR3aa: CASSKLAGGARNIQYF; CDR3nt: TGTGCCAGTAGTAAATTAGCGGGGGGTGCCCGGAACATTCAGTACTTT
d_gene: -; abundance: -; j_gene: TRBJ1-6; v_gene: TRBV19; CDR3aa: CASRTGNNSPLHF; CDR3nt: TGTGCCAGCCGGACGGGGAATAATTCACCCCTCCACTTT
d_gene: -; abundance: -; j_gene: TRBJ1-2; v_gene: TRBV5-1; CDR3aa: CASSLGQGSHGYTF; CDR3nt: TGCGCCAGCAGCTTGGGCCAGGGGAGCCATGGCTACACCTTC
d_gene: -; abundance: few; j_gene: TRBJ2-5; v_gene: TRBV27; CDR3aa: CASSLSPSPYQETQYF; CDR3nt: TGTGCCAGCAGTTTATCTCCTAGCCCTTACCAAGAGACCCAGTACTTC
d_gene: -; abundance: -; j_gene: TRBJ2-7; v_gene: TRBV5-6; CDR3aa: CASSGTVSSYEQYF; CDR3nt: TGTGCCAGCAGCGGGACTGTTAGCTCCTACGAGCAGTACTTC
d_gene: -; abundance: -; j_gene: TRBJ1-4; v_gene: TRBV19; CDR3aa: CASKDRPGATNEKLFF; CDR3nt: TGTGCCAGTAAAGACAGGCCAGGAGCAACTAATGAAAAACTGTTTTTT
d_gene: -; abundance: -; j_gene: TRBJ2-2; v_gene: TRBV9; CDR3aa: CASSVGQTGELFF; CDR3nt: TGTGCCAGCAGCGTAGGGCAAACCGGGGAGCTGTTTTTT
d_gene: TRBD1; abundance: -; j_gene: TRBJ1-4; v_gene: TRBV2; CDR3aa: CASSEALGTGWERTNEKLFF; CDR3nt: TGTGCCAGCAGTGAAGCGCTCGGGACAGGGTGGGAAAGGACTAATGAAAAACTGTTTTTT
d_gene: TRBD1; abundance: -; j_gene: TRBJ1-2; v_gene: TRBV7-9; CDR3aa: CASSLGQGKHYGYTF; CDR3nt: TGTGCCAGCAGCCTCGGACAGGGGAAGCACTATGGCTACACCTTC
d_gene: -; abundance: -; j_gene: TRBJ1-1; v_gene: TRBV29-1; CDR3aa: CSVAGSTEAFF; CDR3nt: TGCAGCGTTGCAGGCTCCACTGAAGCTTTCTTT
d_gene: -; abundance: -; j_gene: TRBJ2-2; v_gene: TRBV4-2; CDR3aa: CASSPSQFYGELFF; CDR3nt: TGTGCCAGCAGCCCATCTCAATTCTACGGGGAGCTGTTTTTT
d_gene: TRBD1; abundance: -; j_gene: TRBJ2-7; v_gene: TRBV7-8; CDR3aa: CASSHPVQGVYEQYF; CDR3nt: TGTGCCAGCAGCCATCCGGTACAGGGGGTCTACGAGCAGTACTTC
d_gene: TRBD2; abundance: -; j_gene: TRBJ2-5; v_gene: TRBV5-6; CDR3aa: CASSLGAGRETQYF; CDR3nt: TGTGCCAGCAGCTTGGGAGCGGGGAGGGAGACCCAGTACTTC
d_gene: -; abundance: -; j_gene: TRBJ2-1; v_gene: TRBV7-2; CDR3aa: CASSLETGYNEQFF; CDR3nt: TGTGCCAGCAGCTTAGAAACCGGGTACAATGAGCAGTTCTTC
d_gene: TRBD1; abundance: -; j_gene: TRBJ1-2; v_gene: TRBV7-2; CDR3aa: CASSLNRGYGYTF; CDR3nt: TGTGCCAGCAGCTTAAACAGGGGTTATGGCTACACCTTC